The rows below give T cell receptor beta chains drawn from one sample of a study of CD8 T cells in Susac syndrome. TCRdb reprocessed the immunoSEQ multiplex PCR reads via MiXCR and lists one record per CDR3 protein. The table lists around 200,000 distinct CDR3 sequences, approximately 90% of them singletons, with 0.1% to 0.15% in the top ten. Sequences were obtained from CD8+ T cells from PBMCs. The receptors come from a human donor with multiple sclerosis. Both conserved end residues are part of each CDR3. A D gene is named only where the DNA matches it firmly. Only part of the rows carry a size: once, few, many, or a class if the clone is expanded.

abundance,len,j_gene,v_gene,d_gene,CDR3nt,CDR3aa
NA,16,TRBJ2-1,TRBV10-2,TRBD2,TGCGCCAGCAGTAAAGGACTAGCGGGGGGAAACAATGAGCAGTTCTTC,CASSKGLAGGNNEQFF
NA,13,TRBJ2-7,TRBV2,TRBD2,TGTGCCAGCAGCCCGACTAGCGGGAGCGAGCAGTACTTC,CASSPTSGSEQYF
NA,14,TRBJ2-5,TRBV15,NA,TGTGCCACCAGCAGAGATAGACTGACGGAGACCCAGTACTTC,CATSRDRLTETQYF
few,15,TRBJ2-7,TRBV5-1,TRBD1,TGCGCCAGCAGCTTGGCCGGGACAGGGTTCGACGAGCAGTACTTC,CASSLAGTGFDEQYF
NA,14,TRBJ2-7,TRBV20-1,NA,TGCAGTGCTAGAGATGGTTACGGGGGATACGAGCAGTACTTC,CSARDGYGGYEQYF
NA,14,TRBJ1-6,TRBV14,TRBD1,TGTGCCAGCAGCCCCGGACAGGGAGGTTTCCCCCTCCACTTT,CASSPGQGGFPLHF
NA,12,TRBJ2-7,TRBV13,NA,TGTGCCAGCAGCTGGGGGGCAGCGGAGCAGTACTTC,CASSWGAAEQYF
NA,14,TRBJ1-1,TRBV19,TRBD1,TGTGCCAGTAGTCCTTACAGGGGGAATTCTGAAGCTTTCTTT,CASSPYRGNSEAFF
NA,17,TRBJ1-2,TRBV7-9,NA,TGTGCCAGCAGCCGTACCTACGGACGGACAGACAACTATGGCTACACCTTC,CASSRTYGRTDNYGYTF
NA,12,TRBJ1-1,TRBV14,NA,TGTGCCAGCAGCCAAGCTGGGACTTGGCAGTTCTTT,CASSQAGTWQFF
NA,15,TRBJ2-5,TRBV20-1,TRBD2,TGCAGTGCTATACTCTACCAGCGGGGTCTCGAGACCCAGTACTTC,CSAILYQRGLETQYF
NA,15,TRBJ1-1,TRBV12-3/TRBV12-4,TRBD1,TGTGCCAGCAGTCCCTGGGACAGGGCGAACACTGAAGCTTTCTTT,CASSPWDRANTEAFF
once,18,TRBJ2-3,TRBV13,TRBD2,TGTGCCAGCAGCTTGGGACTAGCGGGAGCTGGGACCACAGATACGCAGTATTTT,CASSLGLAGAGTTDTQYF
few,14,TRBJ2-1,TRBV19,TRBD2,TGTGCCAGTAGTCCGGGGGGGCCCTACAATGAGCAGTTCTTC,CASSPGGPYNEQFF
NA,12,TRBJ1-1,TRBV12-3/TRBV12-4,NA,TGTGCCAGCGGGGACACCTCTTTTGAAGCTTTCTTT,CASGDTSFEAFF
once,15,TRBJ1-4,TRBV9,TRBD1,TGTGCCAGCAGCGTAGAGGCCGGGACAGGTGAAAAACTGTTTTTT,CASSVEAGTGEKLFF
NA,12,TRBJ2-5,TRBV7-8,NA,TGTGCCAGCAGCTTAGCGCCCCCGGCTCAGTACTTC,CASSLAPPAQYF
NA,15,TRBJ2-2,TRBV11-2,NA,TGTGCCAGCAGCTTGAGGGGCCCTGTTGCCGGGGAGCTGTTTTTT,CASSLRGPVAGELFF
NA,16,TRBJ2-3,TRBV6-2/TRBV6-3,TRBD2,TGTGCCAGCACCCCTCTCGGGGGACTAGCGGCAGATACGCAGTATTTT,CASTPLGGLAADTQYF
once,13,TRBJ2-3,TRBV7-9,NA,TGTGCCAGCAGCCCTATCACCGGCGATACGCAGTATTTT,CASSPITGDTQYF
NA,13,TRBJ2-7,TRBV27,NA,TGTGCCAGCAGTTTAAGTGCGGTCTACGAGCAGTACTTC,CASSLSAVYEQYF
NA,16,TRBJ2-5,TRBV15,NA,TGTGCCACCAGCCGCCTTCGGGATTTATACCAAGAGACCCAGTACTTC,CATSRLRDLYQETQYF
few,14,TRBJ2-7,TRBV2,NA,TGTGCCAGCAGTGAAGCGGGACAAGGCGGCGAGCAGTACTTC,CASSEAGQGGEQYF
NA,16,TRBJ2-7,TRBV11-2,NA,TGTGCCAGCAGCCAGAGCCAGGGGGAGGTCTCCTACGAGCAGTACTTC,CASSQSQGEVSYEQYF
NA,15,TRBJ2-5,TRBV27,TRBD2,TGTGCCAGCACCGTGACTAGCGGGACTACGGAGACCCAGTACTTC,CASTVTSGTTETQYF
NA,13,TRBJ1-3,TRBV30,TRBD1,TGTGCCCAGACAGGGGCAGCTGGAAACACCATATATTTT,CAQTGAAGNTIYF
NA,13,TRBJ1-5,TRBV30,TRBD1,TGTGCCTGGGACAGGGATAGCAATCAGCCCCAGCATTTT,CAWDRDSNQPQHF
NA,11,TRBJ2-2,TRBV30,NA,TGTGCCTGGGATAACACCGGGGAGCTGTTTTTT,CAWDNTGELFF
NA,14,TRBJ1-2,TRBV12-3/TRBV12-4,NA,TGTGCCAGCAGTCCCGGGGGGTTCTCAGATGGCTACACCTTC,CASSPGGFSDGYTF
NA,19,TRBJ2-2,TRBV14,NA,TGTGCCAGCAGCCCCCAGGAGGGGGCAGGAGGGTGGAACACCGGGGAGCTGTTTTTT,CASSPQEGAGGWNTGELFF
NA,15,TRBJ2-3,TRBV28,TRBD2,TGTGCCAGCAATAGCGGGCAGTACTCCACAGATACGCAGTATTTT,CASNSGQYSTDTQYF
NA,12,TRBJ2-7,TRBV5-6,NA,TGTGCCAGCAGCTTAGCTGCGGGGGAGCAGTACTTC,CASSLAAGEQYF
few,14,TRBJ2-1,TRBV28,TRBD2,TGTGCCAGCAGTTTAAGCGGGGCCTACAATGAGCAGTTCTTC,CASSLSGAYNEQFF
NA,13,TRBJ2-7,TRBV27,NA,TGTGCCAGCAGTTGGGGTCCCACCTACGAGCAGTACTTC,CASSWGPTYEQYF
NA,12,TRBJ1-1,TRBV5-5,NA,TGTGCCAGCGCCGCGGGGGTGACTGAAGCTTTCTTT,CASAAGVTEAFF
NA,13,TRBJ1-2,TRBV7-9,NA,TGTGCCAGCAGCTTAATCCCCAGCTATGGCTACACCTTC,CASSLIPSYGYTF
NA,12,TRBJ2-7,TRBV4-2,TRBD1,TGTGCCAGCAGCCAAGGGGTGACAGGGATGGCCTTC,CASSQGVTGMAF
NA,12,TRBJ2-1,TRBV29-1,NA,TGCAGCGTTGTTGGGGGGACTCGTGAGCAGTTCTTC,CSVVGGTREQFF
NA,13,TRBJ1-4,TRBV2,NA,TGTGCCAGCAGTGAAGCGGGTGGTGAAAAACTGTTTTTT,CASSEAGGEKLFF
NA,15,TRBJ2-3,TRBV9,NA,TGTGCCAGCAGCGTAGGGGGTGGGCCAGCAGATACGCAGTATTTT,CASSVGGGPADTQYF
NA,17,TRBJ2-5,TRBV6-5,TRBD2,TGTGCCAGCAGTTCTACGACTAGCGCGCTCTCCCTGGGGACCCAGTACTTC,CASSSTTSALSLGTQYF
NA,14,TRBJ1-2,TRBV19,NA,TGTGCCAGTAGCGAGGAGGGTTTTGGCTATGGCTACACCTTC,CASSEEGFGYGYTF
NA,17,TRBJ2-3,TRBV6-5,TRBD2,TGTGCCAGCAGTTACTCGATGCTAGCGGGAGGTCCAGATACGCAGTATTTT,CASSYSMLAGGPDTQYF
NA,13,TRBJ2-1,TRBV6-5,NA,TGTGCCAGCTACACAGAGTCCTACAATGAGCAGTTCTTC,CASYTESYNEQFF
NA,14,TRBJ2-7,TRBV18,NA,TGTGCCAGCTCACCGGTAGACGGGGCCTACGAGCAGTACTTC,CASSPVDGAYEQYF
few,12,TRBJ1-2,TRBV7-8,NA,TGTGCTAGCAGCTTACCCCCCGAGGGCGCCACCTTC,CASSLPPEGATF
NA,15,TRBJ2-7,TRBV27,NA,TGTGCCAGCAGTTTATCAATCGCCCCCGGCTACGAGCAGTACTTC,CASSLSIAPGYEQYF
NA,19,TRBJ1-5,TRBV6-1,NA,TGTGCCAGCAGATCTGCATATGGGTACACTCAGGGAGTCTATCAGCCCCAGCATTTT,CASRSAYGYTQGVYQPQHF
once,13,TRBJ2-7,TRBV27,NA,TGTGCCACCAGCCTTGGTCCCTCCTACGAGCAGTACTTC,CATSLGPSYEQYF
NA,14,TRBJ2-1,TRBV13,TRBD2,TGTGCCAGCAGCTTTACCGGGGGGGGCGATGAGCAGTTCTTC,CASSFTGGGDEQFF
NA,14,TRBJ2-7,TRBV7-2,NA,TGTGCCAGCAGCGAGGGTATTAGGGATTACGAGCAGTACTTC,CASSEGIRDYEQYF
NA,14,TRBJ2-1,TRBV15,NA,TGTGCCACCAGCAGAGAGCTAGCCCACAATGAGCAGTTCTTC,CATSRELAHNEQFF
few,13,TRBJ2-7,TRBV27,TRBD2,TGTGCCAGCTCCGGGGGGAGTTCCTACGAGCAGTACTTC,CASSGGSSYEQYF